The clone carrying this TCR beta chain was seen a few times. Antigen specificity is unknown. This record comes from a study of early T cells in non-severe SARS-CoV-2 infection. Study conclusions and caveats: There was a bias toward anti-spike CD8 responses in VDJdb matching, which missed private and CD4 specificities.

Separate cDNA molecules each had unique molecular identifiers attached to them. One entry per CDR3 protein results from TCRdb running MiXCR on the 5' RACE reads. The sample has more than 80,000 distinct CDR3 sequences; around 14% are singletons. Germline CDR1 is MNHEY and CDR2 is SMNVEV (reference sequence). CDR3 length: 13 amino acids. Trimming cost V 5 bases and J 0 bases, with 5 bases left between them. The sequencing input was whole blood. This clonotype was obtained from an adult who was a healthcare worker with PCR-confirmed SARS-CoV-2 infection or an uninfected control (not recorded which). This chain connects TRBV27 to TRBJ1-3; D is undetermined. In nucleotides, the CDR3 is TGTGCCAGCAGTAGTAACTCTGGAAACACCATATATTTT. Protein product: CASSSNSGNTIYF.